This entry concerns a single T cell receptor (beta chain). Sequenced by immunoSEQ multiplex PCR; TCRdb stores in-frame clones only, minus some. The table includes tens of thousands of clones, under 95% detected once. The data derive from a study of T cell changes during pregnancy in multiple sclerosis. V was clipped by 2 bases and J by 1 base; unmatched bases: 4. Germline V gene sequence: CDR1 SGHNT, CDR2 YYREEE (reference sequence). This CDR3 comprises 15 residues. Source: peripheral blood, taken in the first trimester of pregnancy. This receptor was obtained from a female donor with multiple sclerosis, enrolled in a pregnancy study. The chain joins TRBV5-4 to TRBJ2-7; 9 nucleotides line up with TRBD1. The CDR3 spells CASSLGTGFSYEQYF. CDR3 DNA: TGTGCCAGCAGCTTAGGGACAGGGTTTTCCTACGAGCAGTACTTC.